Following are 20 T cell receptor beta chains from one sample sequenced in a study of T-cell reconstitution after alpha-beta-depleted transplantation in children. The authors prepared the TCRbeta library with unique molecular identifiers. From the PCR reads, TCRdb called clonotypes with MiXCR, one entry per CDR3 protein. Seen here are about 160,000 distinct CDR3 sequences, around 10% observed once, and the top ten hold under 15%. Sequenced material: PBMCs, taken before TCRalphabeta/CD19-depleted stem cell transplant. The receptors here all came from a boy between 2 and 10 years old with acute myeloid leukemia, due to receive a stem cell transplant.

A remark on this clonotype: This may be a read error, as it is one base from a much larger clone. The chain joins TRBV11-1 to TRBJ1-1, with a weak D call TRBD1 (5 bases). From germline, CDR1 is SGHAT and CDR2 FQDESV (reference sequence). With 5 bases removed from V and 3 bases from J, the gap between germline ends came to 19 bases. This CDR3 region has 16 residues. DNA of the CDR3: TGTGCCAGCAGCCGTTACCCGAGGGGCCTGTACACTGAAGCTTTCTTT. Protein sequence: CASSRYPRGLYTEAFF.

This clonotype was counted ten times or more. The chain has TRBV2 and TRBJ1-4; a possible D gene is TRBD1 (5 bases). V lost 7 bases and J lost 5, with 14 bases in between. CDR1 is SNHLY, CDR2 FYNNEI, per germline. The CDR3 is made up of 14 amino acids. CDR3 residues: CASTGPKPNEKLFF. The CDR3, as DNA: TGTGCCAGCACAGGGCCAAAACCAAATGAAAAACTGTTTTTT. The whole variable domain, filled in from reference TRBV2 and TRBJ1-4, reads EPEVTQTPSHQVTQMGQEVILRCVPISNHLYFYWYRQILGQKVEFLVSFYNNEISEKSEIFDDQFSVERPDGSNFTLKIRSTKLEDSAMYFCASTGPKPNEKLFFGSGTQLSVL.

This clonotype was detected ten times or more. The chain employs TRBV5-1 and TRBJ1-3; TRBD1 matches at 7 bases. Germline values: CDR1 SGHRS, CDR2 YFSETQ. J lost 0 bases, V lost 0 bases, and 0 bases had no gene match. This CDR3 comprises 15 residues. CDR3 sequence (DNA): TGCGCCAGCAGCTTGGGGGACAGCTCTGGAAACACCATATATTTT. This encodes CASSLGDSSGNTIYF.

Sample share makes this clonotype medium-sized. The rearrangement links TRBV7-2 to TRBJ2-3; 8 bases map to TRBD2. Per the germline V gene, CDR1 is SGHTA and CDR2 is FQGNSA. V was pared by 1 base and J by 6 bases, with 6 bases of the junction left unmatched. This CDR3 has 15 amino acids. The CDR3 region is CASSLDSGGADTQYF. CDR3 sequence (DNA): TGTGCCAGCAGCTTAGATTCCGGGGGGGCGGATACGCAGTATTTT.

This clonotype was seen repeatedly, ten times or more. The V and J genes are TRBV20-1 and TRBJ1-5, with TRBD1 matching over 7 bases. V dropped 1 base and J dropped 1; count of bases not matched to a gene: 10. The CDR3 spans 17 residues. Germline V gene data show CDR1 as DFQATT and CDR2 as SNEGSKA (reference sequence). CDR3 in amino acids: CSARAIQGGLSNQPQHF. DNA for the CDR3: TGCAGTGCTAGAGCCATTCAAGGGGGCTTGAGCAATCAGCCCCAGCATTTT.

The chain is built from TRBV7-3 and TRBJ2-1; 8 nucleotides match TRBD2. This CDR3 is 14 amino acids long. Looked up from germline, CDR1 is SGHTA and CDR2 is FQGTGA. V shed 9 bases, J shed 3 bases, and the junction held 7 bases outside the gene matches. CDR3 residues: CARSPTSGYNEQFF. The CDR3 DNA follows: TGTGCCAGAAGCCCCACTAGCGGCTACAATGAGCAGTTCTTC.

The sample holds many counts of this clonotype. The chain links TRBV25-1 to TRBJ1-1; tentative D call: TRBD1 (5 bases). V was shortened by 2 bases and J by 6 bases, with 19 bases between the two germline ends. This CDR3 contains 16 residues. Germline V lookup: CDR1 MGHDK, CDR2 SYGVNS. DNA of the CDR3: TGTGCCAGCAGTGAACCCAGTGGCAGGGCAGGGCCTGAAGCTTTCTTT. It yields the protein CASSEPSGRAGPEAFF.

In this sample, this clonotype turned up many times. The chain employs TRBV19 and TRBJ2-5; possibly TRBD1 or TRBD2 for D (5 bases each). The V gene's germline CDR1 is LNHDA and CDR2 SQIVND (reference sequence). V shed 6 bases and J shed 2 bases, with 10 bases lying between them. CDR3 length: 13 amino acids. The CDR3 loop reads CASRGRRQETQYF. CDR3 coding DNA: TGTGCCAGTAGGGGACGGAGGCAAGAGACCCAGTACTTC.

The chain recombines TRBV30 with TRBJ1-2; D is unclear. The ends were cut back, 0 bases at V and 9 bases at J, with 8 bases in the middle. The CDR3 has 11 residues. Germline V gives CDR1 GTSNPN, CDR2 SVGIG (reference sequence). As DNA, the CDR3 is TGTGCCTGGAGTGTATCTCGGAGCTACACCTTC. It specifies CAWSVSRSYTF. The full variable domain, its missing parts supplied by reference TRBV30 and TRBJ1-2, is SQTIHQWPATLVQPVGSPLSLECTVEGTSNPNLYWYRQAAGRGLQLLFYSVGIGQISSEVPQNLSASRPQDRQFILSSKKLLLSDSGFYLCAWSVSRSYTFGSGTRLTVV.

This clonotype was counted at least ten times. The gene calls are TRBV12-3 or TRBV12-4 and TRBJ1-1; D gene uncertain. The CDR3 loop spans 12 amino acids. Trimming cost V 3 bases and J 4 bases, with 6 bases left between them. In DNA, the CDR3 is TGTGCCAGCAGTTTTGTGATCACTGAAGCTTTCTTT. It encodes CASSFVITEAFF.

This clonotype was seen repeatedly, ten times or more. The V call is TRBV4-1, the J call TRBJ1-2, with 8 bases lining up with TRBD1. The junction had 7 bases not matched to a gene; V was cut back by 3 bases and J by 4 bases. The CDR3 contains 15 residues. Germline assignment: CDR1 MGHRA and CDR2 YSYEKL. CDR3 in amino acids: CASSQLGQEIYGYTF. CDR3 DNA: TGCGCCAGCAGCCAGCTGGGACAGGAGATCTATGGCTACACCTTC.

This clonotype was recorded many times. The J gene is TRBJ2-2, the V gene TRBV27; a possible D gene is TRBD2 (6 bases). V lost 4 bases and J 4 bases, leaving 10 bases between the germline ends. The CDR3 sequence is 14 residues long. Germline-derived CDR1 and CDR2 are MNHEY and SMNVEV (reference sequence). The CDR3 bases are TGTGCCAGCAGTTCCCGGGACTTCACCGGGGAGCTGTTTTTT. This gives the protein CASSSRDFTGELFF.

A note on this clonotype: Mismatch with germline at one junction end may stem from a read error. The chain joins TRBV10-2 to TRBJ2-3; D assignment may be TRBD1 or TRBD2 (6 bases each). The CDR3 runs 14 residues. Germline CDR1 WSHSY, CDR2 SAAADI. The CDR3 here is CALGGSLRTDTQYF. CDR3 nucleotide sequence: TGCGCCTTAGGGGGGAGCCTTAGGACAGATACGCAGTATTTC.

This clonotype has at least ten counts. The rearrangement uses TRBV2 and TRBJ1-1, with 7 nucleotides matching TRBD1. The V and J ends lost 8 bases and 7 bases, in that order; junction bases with no gene match: 1. In germline, CDR1 is SNHLY, CDR2 FYNNEI. This CDR3 spans 10 amino acids. The CDR3 protein is CASGTVEAFF. DNA of the CDR3: TGTGCCAGCGGGACAGTTGAAGCTTTCTTT.

Ten or more counts support this clonotype. V gene TRBV7-2 combines with J gene TRBJ1-6, with D tentatively TRBD1 (5 bases). V lost 2 bases and J lost 5, with 10 bases in between. Germline CDR1 and CDR2: SGHTA and FQGNSA. The CDR3 totals 15 residues. The CDR3 nucleotides are TGTGCCAGCAGCTTATGGGGCGTGCATAATTCACCCCTCCACTTT. As protein: CASSLWGVHNSPLHF. Drawing the rest from reference TRBV7-2 and TRBJ1-6, the complete variable domain is GAGVSQSPSNKVTEKGKDVELRCDPISGHTALYWYRQSLGQGLEFLIYFQGNSAPDKSGLPSDRFSAERTGGSVSTLTIQRTQQEDSAVYLCASSLWGVHNSPLHFGNGTRLTVT.

The CDR3 DNA reads TGCGCCAGCAGCGCGGGACTAGCAGGTTACAATGAGCAGTTCTTC. The encoded protein is CASSAGLAGYNEQFF. The chain couples TRBV5-1 to TRBJ2-1; 9 bases are shared with TRBD2. Germline V gene data show CDR1 as SGHRS and CDR2 as YFSETQ. The length of the CDR3 is 15 residues. Trimming removed 4 bases from V and 4 bases from J; junction bases left unmatched: 6.

This clonotype was picked up a small number of times. The genes are TRBV2 and TRBJ2-7; no firm D call. The CDR3 has 13 residues. The germline gives CDR1 SNHLY, CDR2 FYNNEI. V was clipped by 6 bases and J by 4 bases, with 13 bases between them. CDR3 sequence reads: CASRELTDYEQYV. The CDR3 DNA is TGTGCCAGCAGAGAGCTGACGGATTACGAGCAGTACGTC.

This clonotype was counted only a few times. This sequence joins TRBV7-9 and TRBJ2-5; 7 nucleotides line up with TRBD2. The CDR3 sequence is 14 residues long. Trimming removed 2 bases from V and 5 bases from J; junction bases left unmatched: 5. Germline V gene lookup returns CDR1 SEHNR and CDR2 FQNEAQ (reference sequence). The CDR3 coding sequence is TGTGCCAGCAGCTTAACTAGCGCAGGGGAGACCCAGTACTTC. Translated: CASSLTSAGETQYF. Together with reference TRBV7-9 and TRBJ2-5, the CDR3 gives the full variable domain: DTGVSQNPRHKITKRGQNVTFRCDPISEHNRLYWYRQTLGQGPEFLTYFQNEAQLEKSRLLSDRFSAERPKGSFSTLEIQRTEQGDSAMYLCASSLTSAGETQYFGPGTRLLVL.

At least ten counts were recorded for this clonotype. V and J are TRBV20-1 and TRBJ2-7; D may be TRBD2 (6 bases). The CDR3 totals 13 residues. With 8 bases removed from V and 2 bases from J, the gap between germline ends came to 16 bases. CDR1 and CDR2 from the germline V gene are DFQATT and SNEGSKA (reference sequence). The CDR3 protein is CSWGRREPYEQYF. Here the CDR3 DNA reads TGCAGTTGGGGCCGGCGGGAACCCTACGAGCAGTACTTC.

Ten or more counts support this clonotype. V is TRBV12-3 or TRBV12-4 and J is TRBJ1-1; TRBD1 matches 9 bases. J lost 1 base, V lost 5 bases, and 2 bases had no gene match. There are 14 residues in the CDR3. The CDR3 is CASSLGQGNTEAFF. The CDR3 coding sequence is TGTGCCAGCAGTCTGGGACAGGGGAACACTGAAGCTTTCTTT.